This section outlines one TCR beta chain sequence together with its context. What this receptor recognizes is not known. No much larger clone exists at a distance of one base, and base qualities are not known. Taken with the paper, the label for treatment or condition translates to: around 19 received Ad26.COV2.S at low or high dose, single or two shots; a few received placebo; per-sample allocation not given. Repertoires of vaccine and placebo recipients were sequenced from samples taken on day 63 after the first injection. In Cohort 1b, about 25 adults aged 18-55 years were enrolled at a single site in Boston, USA, between 29 July and 7 August 2020. Ad26.COV2.S was a replication-incompetent adenovirus type 26 vector expressing a prefusion-stabilized SARS-CoV-2 spike protein from the original Wuhan strain. This sample was included in a study of Ad26.COV2.S vaccination and SARS-CoV-2 variants (TCRdb year 2021). For context, the study as a whole: Vaccine-arm donors were drawn from COV1001, a multicentre, randomized, double-blind, placebo-controlled phase I-IIa trial of Ad26.COV2.S in healthy adults. Ad26.COV2.S was administered intramuscularly at a dose of 5x10^10 or 1x10^11 viral particles, either as one shot or as two shots given 56 days apart. TCRbeta repertoire sequencing served as the tool for gauging how specific and how broad the SARS-CoV-2-reactive T cell receptors were following Ad26.COV2.S vaccination. A total of approximately 32 samples were included in the TCR-sequenced set, comprising some 20 Ad26.COV2.S vaccine recipients, 5 placebo recipients and 8 SARS-CoV-2 convalescent individuals. Trial participants were randomized into five groups of five: low-dose or high-dose Ad26.COV2.S given once or twice, or placebo on both occasions. Investigators remained blinded to trial group allocation during experiments and outcome assessment.

Points the paper makes about the study in general: After vaccination, substantial breadth of spike-specific CD8+ and CD4+ T cell responses was reported. The study was not powered to compare responses between vaccine doses or regimens. The authors noted that the TCR breadth and depth analyses may have underestimated total T cell responses. Spike-specific TCR breadth was higher in Ad26.COV2.S recipients than in placebo recipients (P = 0.0014). Vaccine and placebo recipients had similar non-spike TCR breadth, a finding consistent with the vaccine containing only spike.

TCRbeta CDR3 regions were sequenced with the immunoSEQ Assay. After extraction, genomic DNA underwent amplification by bias-controlled multiplex PCR, followed by high-throughput sequencing. For the original study's pipeline: Collapsing and filtering of sequences were performed to quantify the absolute abundance of each unique TCRbeta CDR3 region. Usable DNA was measured by amplifying reference genes present in all nucleated cells, and TCRbeta template counts were normalized to that usable DNA to estimate T cell fraction. Repertoire TCRs were annotated as SARS-CoV-2-specific when V gene, CDR3 amino acid sequence and J gene were exactly matched to a known reactive TCR set. The reference SARS-CoV-2 TCR set came from MIRA and was filtered for enrichment in COVID-19-positive ImmuneCODE repertoires, removing public or cross-reactive TCRs. Using the MIRA antigens, annotated TCRs were further analysed by specific ORF or by position within an ORF. Breadth was defined as the number of annotated unique rearrangements divided by the total number of unique productive rearrangements, and depth was defined as the summed frequency of the annotated unique rearrangements. TCR breadth was compared between groups using two-sided Wilcoxon rank-sum tests. This immuneACCESS table, as held by TCRdb, lists in-frame sequences with V and J called but not all clones. Of the missing ones, under half trace to an unresolved V gene in checked studies; the others have no known cause. That table gives V, J and clone size, and the DNA gave D and trimming. For this sample the table gives approximately 350,000 clones, of which more than 75% were detected only once. The ten largest account for roughly 3.1% of the sample.

The V end gives up 3 bases and the J end 4 bases, leaving 7 bases in the junction not matched to a gene. CDR1 GTSNPN and CDR2 SVGIG were looked up in the germline V gene (reference sequence). Its CDR3 holds 14 amino acids, cysteine through phenylalanine. Only CDR3 DNA is held: 42 bases, read in frame from base 1. Here the chain combines TRBV30 and TRBJ2-3; 7 middle bases align to TRBD2. The receptor comes from a person between 18 and 65 years old who received the Ad26.COV2.S COVID-19 vaccine or a placebo. Sequencing was performed on peripheral blood, taken in a trial of Ad26.COV2.S vaccine versus placebo. The bases are TGTGCCTGGAGGGTGGGGGGGTCCCCAGATACGCAGTATTTT. Translated, this gives CAWRVGGSPDTQYF.